This T cell receptor beta chain was recovered during a study of a mutant IDH1 vaccine in newly diagnosed glioma. Study as a whole: Onset of vaccination occurred 4-6 weeks following radiotherapy alone, or with temozolomide cycles. At week 35 came visit V12, and visit V13 followed at week 47. Study-wide findings and caveats: Immune responses induced by vaccination arose in under 95% of the patients.

Trimming left V 0 bases short and J 3 bases short, with 6 bases between. Germline V gene lookup returns CDR1 LGHNA and CDR2 YNFKEQ. CDR3 length equals 14 residues. Only in-frame clones appear in the TCRdb table, and some are missing; sequencing was by immunoSEQ multiplex PCR. The sample lists around 54,000 clones, 86% occurring once. This clone is medium-sized by share. The antigen remains undetermined. The sample's time point: week 35, safety follow-up. With topical imiquimod, each dose of the vaccine consisted of 300 ug of mutant IDH1 20-mer peptide. The donors had new WHO grade 3 or 4 astrocytomas; these were IDH1-mutant and ATRX-lost.

The chain has TRBV4-2 and TRBJ1-3; D ambiguous. This clonotype originated in a man aged 40-49 years with glioma. This specimen consisted of PBMCs, obtained from a glioma patient whose treatment included an IDH1 peptide vaccine. The CDR3, as DNA: TGTGCCAGCAGCCAAGATGGGTTTGGAAACACCATATATTTT. Residues: CASSQDGFGNTIYF.